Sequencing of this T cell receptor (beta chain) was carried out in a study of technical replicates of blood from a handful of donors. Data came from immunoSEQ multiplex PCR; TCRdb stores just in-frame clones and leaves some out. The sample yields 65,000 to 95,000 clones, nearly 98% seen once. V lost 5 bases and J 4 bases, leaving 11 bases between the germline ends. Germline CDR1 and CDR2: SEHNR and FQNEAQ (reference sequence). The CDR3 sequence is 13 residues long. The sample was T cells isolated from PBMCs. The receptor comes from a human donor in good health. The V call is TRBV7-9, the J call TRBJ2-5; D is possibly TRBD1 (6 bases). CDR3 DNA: TGTGCCAGCAGCCCAACAGGGTTAGAGACCCAGTACTTC. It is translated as CASSPTGLETQYF.